The 32 T cell receptor beta chains below were found in one sample sequenced in a study of blood T cell repertoires in COVID-19. Produced via immunoSEQ multiplex PCR; TCRdb's table is partial and in-frame only. The table records roughly 210,000 clones, less than 90% of them present only once. What was sequenced was peripheral blood. Receptors were obtained from a man in his sixties or seventies with acute or convalescent COVID-19.

The V and J genes are TRBV27 and TRBJ2-7, with D possibly being TRBD2 (5 bases). The germline V gene has CDR1 MNHEY and CDR2 SMNVEV (reference sequence). The CDR3 loop spans 15 amino acids. Trimming stripped 3 bases from V and 4 bases from J, with 16 bases between. The CDR3 coding sequence is TGTGCCAGCAGTTTGCAGAGTTCAGCGGCGTACGAGCAGTACTTC. It encodes CASSLQSSAAYEQYF.

V is TRBV5-6 and J is TRBJ1-2, with D perhaps TRBD1 (6 bases). The length of the CDR3 is 17 residues. Trimming removed 4 bases from V and 10 bases from J, with 29 bases in between. In germline, CDR1 is SGHDT, CDR2 YYEEEE. CDR3 protein: CASSPGTNGQIFGSYTF. The CDR3 region has the DNA TGTGCCAGCAGCCCTGGGACAAACGGACAGATCTTTGGATCCTACACCTTC.

The V call is TRBV28, the J call TRBJ2-7; TRBD2 matches 12 bases. Trimming removed 6 bases from V and 0 bases from J; junction bases left unmatched: 3. Germline V gene sequence: CDR1 MDHEN, CDR2 SYDVKM. CDR3 length: 15 residues. This CDR3 reads CASSTSGGSSYEQYF. In DNA, the CDR3 is TGTGCCAGCAGCACTAGCGGGGGGTCCTCCTACGAGCAGTACTTC.

The genes are TRBV7-2 and TRBJ2-1, with D hard to call. Germline V gene data show CDR1 as SGHTA and CDR2 as FQGNSA. CDR3 length: 13 amino acids. V lost 5 bases and J 5 bases, leaving 10 bases between the germline ends. The CDR3 DNA reads as TGTGCCAGCAGCCCTTGGGCAAACAATGAGCAGTTCTTC. Its translation: CASSPWANNEQFF. Full variable domain (rest looked up from reference TRBV7-2 and TRBJ2-1): GAGVSQSPSNKVTEKGKDVELRCDPISGHTALYWYRQSLGQGLEFLIYFQGNSAPDKSGLPSDRFSAERTGGSVSTLTIQRTQQEDSAVYLCASSPWANNEQFFGPGTRLTVL.

The rearrangement links TRBV7-2 to TRBJ1-5, with D unclear. Trimming removed 1 base at V and 2 bases at J, with 9 bases between. Germline V gene lookup returns CDR1 SGHTA and CDR2 FQGNSA. This CDR3 region has 15 residues. The CDR3, as DNA: TGTGCCAGCAGCTTAGGGCCTGTGGGCAATCAGCCCCAGCATTTT. Encoded protein: CASSLGPVGNQPQHF.

The gene calls are TRBV5-8 and TRBJ2-1; the match to TRBD2 covers 10 bases. The CDR3 loop spans 15 amino acids. The V gene end was trimmed by 3 bases and the J gene end by 3 bases; junction bases not matched to a gene: 3. From germline, CDR1 is SGHTS and CDR2 YDEGEE. CDR3 in DNA: TGTGCCAGCAGCTACGGGACTAGCGTCTACAATGAGCAGTTCTTC. Translated: CASSYGTSVYNEQFF.

The chain has TRBV9 and TRBJ2-2, with 10 bases matching TRBD2. Germline assignment: CDR1 SGDLS and CDR2 YYNGEE. The CDR3 is 16 residues long. With V trimmed by 2 bases and J by 5 bases, 6 bases remained unmatched. The CDR3 nucleotides read TGTGCCAGCAGCGTTTTAGCGGGAGGTCGGACCGGGGAGCTGTTTTTT. Its translation: CASSVLAGGRTGELFF. Full variable domain (rest looked up from reference TRBV9 and TRBJ2-2): DSGVTQTPKHLITATGQRVTLRCSPRSGDLSVYWYQQSLDQGLQFLIQYYNGEERAKGNILERFSAQQFPDLHSELNLSSLELGDSALYFCASSVLAGGRTGELFFGEGSRLTVL.

This chain connects TRBV6-1 to TRBJ2-6; no clear D. From germline, CDR1 is MNHNS and CDR2 SASEGT. The CDR3 is 15 amino acids. V lost 3 bases and J lost 1, with 7 bases in between. The CDR3: CASSDRGSGANVLTF. CDR3 coding DNA: TGTGCCAGCAGTGATCGAGGTTCTGGGGCCAACGTCCTGACTTTC.

CDR3 DNA sequence: TGTGCCAGTGGACAGGGGTTAGGCAAAAACATTCAGTACTTC. Protein: CASGQGLGKNIQYF. The chain links TRBV6-5 to TRBJ2-4, with 9 bases that match TRBD1. CDR3 length: 14 residues. Germline CDR1 is MNHEY and CDR2 is SVGAGI. Trimming removed 9 bases from V and 3 bases from J; junction bases left unmatched: 6.

The chain combines TRBV7-2 with TRBJ1-1, with a tentative D call TRBD1 (5 bases). The CDR3 is 14 residues long. With 3 bases removed from V and 6 bases from J, the gap between germline ends came to 14 bases. The V gene's germline CDR1 is SGHTA and CDR2 FQGNSA. CDR3 nucleotides: TGTGCCAGCAGCTTCTCCAGGGAAATCGCTGAAGCTTTCTTT. It is translated as CASSFSREIAEAFF.

The V and J genes are TRBV15 and TRBJ1-2, with a weak D call TRBD1 (6 bases). From germline, CDR1 is LNHNV and CDR2 YYDKDF (reference sequence). The V end lost 0 bases, the J end lost 8 bases, and 10 bases lay between the germline ends. The CDR3 contains 13 residues. The CDR3 loop is CATSRDFGQGYTF. CDR3 nucleotides: TGTGCCACCAGCAGAGATTTCGGACAGGGCTACACCTTC.

The chain employs TRBV29-1 and TRBJ2-7; no firm D call. CDR1 SQVTM and CDR2 ANQGSEA come from the germline V gene. The V and J ends lost 3 bases and 1 base respectively, with 7 bases between them. The CDR3 is 12 amino acids. CDR3: CSVEAGSYEQYF. In DNA, the CDR3 is TGCAGCGTTGAGGCAGGATCCTACGAGCAGTACTTC.

The chain employs TRBV6-2 or TRBV6-3 and TRBJ1-1; D call uncertain. Germline CDR1 MNHEY, CDR2 SVGEGT. V gave up 1 base and J gave up 5 bases, with 8 bases separating them. This CDR3 spans 13 amino acids. CDR3 in DNA: TGTGCCAGCAGTTACTTCATAGAGACTGAAGCTTTCTTT. This codes for CASSYFIETEAFF.

Comment on this clone: This specimen includes other DNA sequences encoding the same CDR3. This chain joins TRBV19 and TRBJ2-7; 10 nucleotides line up with TRBD1. In germline, CDR1 is LNHDA, CDR2 SQIVND (reference sequence). V lost 1 base and J lost 3; bases outside the gene matches: 0. The CDR3 length is 14 residues. CDR3 nucleotides: TGTGCCAGTAGTATAGGGGACAGGGGCTACGAGCAGTACTTC. Protein product: CASSIGDRGYEQYF.

The genes are TRBV19 and TRBJ2-1; TRBD2 aligns across 8 bases. This CDR3 region has 12 residues. Germline CDR1 is LNHDA and CDR2 is SQIVND (reference sequence). With V trimmed by 11 bases and J by 12 bases, 12 bases remained unmatched. The CDR3 here is CASGLADVRQFF. CDR3 nucleotides: TGTGCCTCAGGACTAGCTGACGTGCGGCAGTTCTTC.

The rearrangement uses TRBV4-1 and TRBJ2-6; D is ambiguous. V lost 1 base and J 0 bases, leaving 10 bases between the germline ends. The CDR3 covers 17 residues. The V gene's germline CDR1 is MGHRA and CDR2 YSYEKL. This chain's CDR3 is CASSQVSYSSGANVLTF. The CDR3, as DNA: TGCGCCAGCAGCCAAGTCTCGTACAGCTCTGGGGCCAACGTCCTGACTTTC.

This clone appeared a few times. The chain links TRBV19 to TRBJ2-3, with 9 bases aligning to TRBD2. V lost 3 bases, J lost 3 bases, and 10 bases stayed unmatched. Germline V gene sequence: CDR1 LNHDA, CDR2 SQIVND (reference sequence). The CDR3 sequence is 17 residues long. The DNA for the CDR3 is TGTGCCAGTAGTATGGGGCTAGCGGGAACTGGGACAGATACGCAGTATTTT. Protein: CASSMGLAGTGTDTQYF.

This clone was seen only once. The chain employs TRBV19 and TRBJ2-2, with TRBD2 matching over 10 bases. The V gene's germline CDR1 is LNHDA and CDR2 SQIVND (reference sequence). Trimming removed 2 bases from V and 0 bases from J; junction bases left unmatched: 0. This CDR3 contains 16 residues. The chain's CDR3 is CASSILAGANTGELFF. CDR3 DNA sequence: TGTGCCAGTAGTATACTAGCGGGAGCGAACACCGGGGAGCTGTTTTTT.

This clone was seen a few times. The chain is built from TRBV5-5 and TRBJ1-6, with D possibly matching TRBD1 (5 bases). The CDR3 is 15 amino acids. The V end lost 4 bases, the J end lost 4 bases, and 12 bases lay between the germline ends. CDR1 and CDR2 (germline): SGHKS, YYEKEE (reference sequence). In DNA, the CDR3 is TGTGCCAGCAGCCCAGCCGGGACTTATAATTCACCCCTCCACTTT. It yields the protein CASSPAGTYNSPLHF.

This chain links TRBV28 with TRBJ1-2, with D maybe TRBD1 (5 bases). Germline V gene sequence: CDR1 MDHEN, CDR2 SYDVKM. The length of the CDR3 is 13 residues. Trimming stripped 2 bases from V and 4 bases from J, with 8 bases between. The DNA of the CDR3 is TGTGCCAGCAGTTTAGTGCAGGGCTATGGCTACACCTTC. Protein product: CASSLVQGYGYTF.

The chain is built from TRBV2 and TRBJ1-1, with a weak D call TRBD1 (5 bases). The CDR3 consists of 14 residues. The ends were cut back, 6 bases at V and 3 bases at J, with 14 bases in the middle. In germline, CDR1 is SNHLY, CDR2 FYNNEI. The CDR3 loop reads CASSGTPGDTEAFF. The CDR3 DNA sequence: TGTGCCAGCAGCGGGACGCCGGGGGACACTGAAGCTTTCTTT.

This clone showed up just a few times. V and J are TRBV28 and TRBJ2-1; a weak D match, TRBD2 (5 bases). The CDR3 consists of 14 residues. CDR1 is MDHEN, CDR2 SYDVKM, per germline. Trimming shortened V by 8 bases and J by 7 bases, and 18 bases separated the two germline ends. The chain's CDR3 is CASALGETRNEQFF. As DNA, the CDR3 is TGTGCCAGCGCCCTTGGGGAGACGAGGAATGAGCAGTTCTTC.

The V gene is TRBV29-1, the J gene TRBJ2-7; 8 nucleotides line up with TRBD1. This CDR3 region has 13 residues. Germline CDR1 is SQVTM and CDR2 is ANQGSEA. V lost 0 bases and J lost 7; bases outside the gene matches: 5. The CDR3 here is CSVEETGQGEQYF. The CDR3, as DNA: TGCAGCGTTGAAGAAACTGGACAGGGTGAGCAGTACTTC.

This sequence joins TRBV4-3 and TRBJ1-1; perhaps TRBD1 as D (5 bases). V lost 0 bases to trimming and J lost 5 bases, with 16 bases between them. CDR1 and CDR2 (germline): LGHNA, YSLEER. This CDR3 has 16 amino acids. In DNA form, the CDR3 reads TGCGCCAGCAGCCAAGATGGCGGGGGAGGCACAACTGAAGCTTTCTTT. Translation gives CASSQDGGGGTTEAFF.

This clone was observed once. The rearrangement links TRBV19 to TRBJ1-4, with D possibly being TRBD1 (5 bases). V shed 4 bases and J shed 7 bases, with 13 bases lying between them. The germline CDR1 and CDR2 sequences are LNHDA and SQIVND (reference sequence). CDR3 length equals 14 residues. DNA for the CDR3: TGTGCCAGTAGTACGGGGGGACTAGGTGAAAAACTGTTTTTT. Protein product: CASSTGGLGEKLFF. The complete variable domain, with remaining parts taken from reference TRBV19 and TRBJ1-4, reads DGGITQSPKYLFRKEGQNVTLSCEQNLNHDAMYWYRQDPGQGLRLIYYSQIVNDFQKGDIAEGYSVSREKKESFPLTVTSAQKNPTAFYLCASSTGGLGEKLFFGSGTQLSVL.

The gene calls are TRBV19 and TRBJ1-1; D unresolved. The V end lost 5 bases, the J end lost 0 bases, and 7 bases lay between the germline ends. Germline V gene sequence: CDR1 LNHDA, CDR2 SQIVND (reference sequence). The CDR3 extends over 13 amino acids. CDR3 bases: TGTGCCAGTAGTCCGGTGATGAACACTGAAGCTTTCTTT. This gives the protein CASSPVMNTEAFF.

The chain joins TRBV7-2 to TRBJ2-3; possible D gene TRBD2, 5 bases. The CDR3 is made up of 12 amino acids. Germline V gene data show CDR1 as SGHTA and CDR2 as FQGNSA. V lost 4 bases and J lost 7, with 9 bases in between. The CDR3 DNA is TGTGCCAGCAGCTACCCGGGGAATACGCAGTATTTT. The encoded protein is CASSYPGNTQYF.

V is TRBV24-1 and J is TRBJ2-1; 13 bases match TRBD2. J lost 6 bases, V lost 3 bases, and 4 bases had no gene match. The CDR3 contains 16 residues. Germline lookup yields CDR1 KGHDR and CDR2 SFDVKD. CDR3 sequence: CATSDATSGRPNEQFF. CDR3 bases: TGTGCCACCAGTGATGCGACTAGCGGGAGGCCCAATGAGCAGTTCTTC.

V usage is TRBV21-1 and J usage is TRBJ2-7; the table names TRBD1, a call not compared with the DNA. TRBV21-1 is described as a pseudogene. This CDR3 has 17 residues. For the CDR3, the DNA is TGTGCCAGCAGCAAGAGGGACAGCGCAAGCTCTCCCTACGAGCAGTACTTC. Translation gives CASSKRDSASSPYEQYF.

The chain joins TRBV7-9 to TRBJ1-3; no clear D. V dropped 0 bases and J dropped 0 bases, with 3 bases sitting between them. The CDR3 sequence is 14 residues long. Germline-derived CDR1 and CDR2 are SEHNR and FQNEAQ (reference sequence). The CDR3 coding sequence is TGTGCCAGCAGCTTAGCCCTCTCTGGAAACACCATATATTTT. Its translation: CASSLALSGNTIYF.

This clone is a singleton in its sample. The J gene is TRBJ2-7, the V gene TRBV5-6; 9 bases map to TRBD1. CDR1 SGHDT and CDR2 YYEEEE come from the germline V gene. With 5 bases clipped from V and 2 bases from J, the junction kept 8 bases outside the gene matches. CDR3 length equals 15 residues. The CDR3 reads CASRPTGTGTYEQYF. CDR3 DNA: TGTGCCAGCAGACCGACCGGGACAGGGACCTACGAGCAGTACTTC.

The rearrangement joins TRBV20-1 to TRBJ1-5; D remains unclear. The CDR3 totals 13 residues. CDR1 and CDR2 from the germline V gene are DFQATT and SNEGSKA (reference sequence). Trimming stripped 3 bases from V and 4 bases from J, with 10 bases between. The CDR3 nucleotides are TGCAGTGCTAGTTCCGTCTCTAATCAGCCCCAGCATTTT. Residues: CSASSVSNQPQHF.